This TCR beta chain comes out of a study of radiotherapy plus CTLA-4 blockade in lung cancer. Points from the study as a whole: Researchers report tumor-derived TCR clones expanding in blood after radiotherapy plus ipilimumab.

With 10 bases clipped from V and 4 bases from J, the junction kept 5 bases outside the gene matches. The germline V gene encodes CDR1 WSHSY and CDR2 SAAADI. This CDR3 has 12 amino acids. A note on this clone: Its antigen remains unknown.

The assay was immunoSEQ multiplex PCR, and TCRdb's table has in-frame clones only and misses some. The repertoire holds fewer than 50,000 clones, just over 85% seen once, with roughly 22% in the top ten. The receptor's source is a human donor with non-small cell lung cancer whose response to radiotherapy plus ipilimumab could not be evaluated. Material: peripheral blood, obtained from a patient treated with radiotherapy plus ipilimumab. This chain links TRBV10-2 with TRBJ2-7, with 9 bases aligning to TRBD1. The CDR3 protein is CATTGTGYEQYF. The DNA for the CDR3 is TGCGCCACGACCGGGACAGGGTACGAGCAGTACTTC.